The source of this T cell receptor beta chain is a study of shared clonotypes between healthy human individuals (dated by TCRdb to 2019 to 2021). A note on the overall study: The cohort comprised a couple of women and a few men aged 18 to 49 years. The study deeply sequenced blood TCR repertoires of several healthy adults to estimate repertoire size and the extent of clonotype sharing between individuals. To increase sequencing depth and limit assay-specific biases, TCR repertoire library preparation and sequencing were carried out by different laboratories using diverse techniques. Each donor's leukapheresis produced roughly between about 0.9 and 9.5 billion PBMCs.

The donors were healthy, HIV-negative adults with no recently reported acute infections or vaccinations. Every donor was a Caucasian adult living in Nashville, Tennessee, USA. For unsorted samples, 75 million to 90 million PBMCs were counted, and genomic DNA was extracted using the QIAamp DNA Blood Mini kit. After blood collection by leukapheresis, PBMCs were isolated using Ficoll-Histopaque density gradient centrifugation and then cryopreserved in the vapor phase of liquid nitrogen. Worth noting for this clone: The antigen this receptor binds is unknown. Base-call qualities are not available, and no considerably larger clone is one nucleotide away.

Using the deep immunoSEQ assay, multiplex PCR amplified TCR CDR3 regions from genomic DNA. Genomic DNA extracted from each cell subset was distributed evenly over all wells of several immunoSEQ 96-well plates, and each plate served as one replicate. For unsorted PBMC, each replicate PCR was loaded with approximately 300 ng genomic DNA, equivalent to 30,000 or so T cell genomes. Ten immunoSEQ deep assay plates were used to sequence unsorted PBMC genomic DNA. Purified libraries were quantified with a Qubit 3.0 fluorometer, sized on a Bioanalyzer 2100, and re-quantified with the KAPA Library Quantification kit. A separate single-read 150-cycle Illumina NextSeq 550 flow cell was used to sequence each immunoSEQ 96-well plate. On the study's bioinformatics: The immunoSEQ output contained only junctional sequences without quality scores, so filtering could not match that applied to full-length reads. Sequences were annotated with PyIR, a Python wrapper for IgBLAST v1.9, using IMGT germline references to assign V/J genes and CDR3. Any read was removed if the V/J assignment was weak (E-value above 1e-6), the CDR3 was missing, or the read contained stop codons, out-of-frame junctions, or ambiguous translated residues. V3J clonotypes were defined by identical inferred V gene, J gene, and CDR3 amino acid sequence. Percentage overlap between repertoires was calculated by dividing the number of shared unique clonotypes by the size of the smaller repertoire. Repertoire richness was assessed with RTK rarefaction, the Chao1 estimator, and Recon v2.1 estimates of unobserved clonotypes. Imported from immuneACCESS, the table was reduced by TCRdb to in-frame sequences with V and J called. These copies leave out some clones; in studies compared against another copy, an unresolved V gene accounts for under half, and the cause of the remainder is not known. Clone size and V and J calls were adopted from that table, with D and trimming inferred from the DNA. The sample has fewer than 550,000 clones on record, 75% to 80% of them singletons. Around 12% of the sample goes to the ten largest clones.

On the study overall, not on this receptor specifically: Pairwise subsampling indicated that sequencing depth was expected to affect the degree of clonotype sharing among donors. Sampling was restricted to blood, and TCR repertoires in tissue are likely to differ from TCR repertoires in blood. The genetic and exposure-history diversity represented was limited by the small number of donors.

V is reduced by 5 bases and J by 1 base, leaving a spacing of 14 bases between them. Sequences SEHNR (CDR1) and FQNEAQ (CDR2) are obtained from the germline V gene (reference sequence). The CDR3 numbers 15 residues from cysteine through phenylalanine. The sequence is cut down to CDR3 DNA, 45 bases in frame from base 1. The chain joins TRBV7-9 to TRBJ1-1, with no reliable assignment of the D segment. This TCR came from a woman in her thirties or forties in good health. Some clones in this sample may be carry-over from other donors' samples. The sequencing sample was made of PBMCs. The DNA is as follows: TGTGCCAGCAGCCAGACGACTTTAACGAACACTGAAGCTTTCTTT. Protein translation: CASSQTTLTNTEAFF.